The TCR beta chain described here comes from a study of identical twins. V lost 4 bases and J lost 7, with 7 bases in between. This CDR3 has 11 amino acids. In TCRdb, the 5' RACE reads were re-called with MiXCR into one record per CDR3 protein. In the table there are about 1.7 million distinct CDR3 sequences, less than 40% of which are singletons. The source is a newborn girl in good health. Sequencing was carried out using cord blood. The chain recombines TRBV12-3 or TRBV12-4 with TRBJ2-5; no clear D. CDR3: CASSCSGTQYF. CDR3 coding DNA: TGTGCCAGCAGTTGTAGTGGGACCCAGTACTTC.